The text below deals with one TCR beta chain. The germline gives CDR1 MNHEY, CDR2 SVGEGT. With V trimmed by 5 bases and J by 5 bases, 11 bases remained unmatched. The CDR3 runs 15 residues. In the original processing: Reference gene primer amplification in the assay estimated nucleated cell counts. The data were produced by immunoSEQ multiplex PCR, yet TCRdb's version contains in-frame clones alone and is incomplete. V, J and clone size reflect that table, while D and trimming were determined from the DNA. The sample lists more than 150,000 clones, more than 70% occurring once. This entry is derived from a study of blood T cell repertoires in COVID-19. Study-level background: Acute-phase and convalescent COVID-19 samples originated in the United States, Italy and Spain. Sources were T cells, B-cell-depleted T cells, or PBMCs; the material itself was cDNA or gDNA.

Sequenced sample: peripheral blood. The receptor was isolated from a man aged 45-65 years with active or convalescent COVID-19. The V call is TRBV6-2 or TRBV6-3, the J call TRBJ1-2; 7 positions match TRBD1. DNA for the CDR3: TGTGCCAGCAGTCCGGACAGGCCCGCGGGGTATGGCTACACCTTC. It codes for CASSPDRPAGYGYTF.